The source of this T cell receptor beta chain is a study of identical twins (dated by TCRdb to about 2016). Concerning the study at large: To test whether fetal clonotypes persist, the study used deep sequencing on TCR alpha and beta repertoires from monozygotic twins, unrelated adults of various ages, and cord blood. To rule out contamination, the twin experiments were replicated at different times with different library preparation protocols.

Remarks on this clonotype: The antigen this receptor binds is unknown. Base qualities are not provided; no much larger clone lies one nucleotide away.

The CDR3 covers 19 residues, taking in both the cysteine and the phenylalanine. Solely the CDR3 DNA is kept, with 57 bases framed from the first base. V and J are trimmed by 1 base and 5 bases, and the gene matches miss 13 bases of the junction. The germline V gene supplies CDR1 SGHVS and CDR2 FNYEAQ. The study at large found these results: Out-of-frame TCR alpha sharing in monozygotic twins was systematically underestimated by recombination models, whereas sharing between unrelated individuals was in agreement with the recombination models. Compared with coincidental sharing between unrelated individuals, an excess of low generation-probability sequences was observed among out-of-frame TCR alpha sequences shared between twins. The excess sharing between twins in beta out-of-frame sequences was weaker because fewer shared sequences reduced the signal-to-noise ratio. Abundant cord blood beta clonotypes had fewer insertions, young adult naive repertoires showed a similar but weaker trend, and memory repertoires showed no such trend. Invariant T cells such as MAIT and iNKT could partly confound zero-insertion analyses, though diverse VJ usage argued against this for most clonotypes. Because the same donors could not be followed over many years, conclusions were based on cross-sectional statistical analysis.

Every donor was a healthy Caucasian. Miltenyi CD45RO+ enrichment and human naive T-cell isolation kits were used to isolate memory (CD45RO+) and naive T cells from PBMC. Libraries were constructed by 5' RACE. TCRdb shows the sequencer as Illumina HiSeq 2000. Template switching added a universal primer binding site, and the final cDNA carried a unique molecular identifier that allowed TCR cDNA molecules to be counted accurately. Specific primers in the conserved constant-segment region were used to synthesize first-strand cDNA for TCR alpha and beta chains. To control for contamination, every cDNA library carried two barcodes: a SMART-Mk sample barcode plus Illumina barcodes. TruSeq adapter sequences, together with Illumina sample barcodes, were added in two successive PCR steps. TCR alpha and beta cDNA libraries were sequenced on the Illumina HiSeq platform with custom primers. The authors' analysis ran thus. Raw reads were processed with MiGEC to extract unique molecular identifiers, and MiXCR was used to determine CDR3 positions. Recombination models were inferred per individual with the repgenHMM and IGoR tools using an EM algorithm. The tcR package in R was used for shared clonotype analysis, with sharing normalized by the product of cloneset sizes. Out-of-frame nonproductive sequences were analyzed to study raw recombination free of thymic and clonal selection effects. The public reads were reanalyzed by TCRdb: fastp trimming at Q25, MiXCR alignment, in-frame beta chains only. Each entry merges the rows of one CDR3 protein and shows their most common DNA and genes. The V and J calls and clone size are TCRdb's, not the authors'. This sample holds fewer than 250,000 distinct CDR3 sequences; roughly 10% were observed only once. Over 4.5% of the sample rests with the top ten.

The sample was memory (CD45RO+) T cells sorted from blood. This sample's cell subset or site label indicates: CD45RO+ enriched T cells. This sequence was found in a woman under 30 in good health. The receptor chain draws on TRBV7-6 and TRBJ2-7; 14 bases in the middle match TRBD2. CDR3 loop: CASSLERLAGGNRNHEQYF. The nucleotide sequence reads TGTGCCAGCAGCTTAGAGAGACTAGCGGGGGGGAACCGTAACCACGAGCAGTACTTC.